Listed below are T cell receptor beta chains from one sample, sequenced in a study of T-cell memory formation after mild COVID-19. TCRdb re-called the 5' RACE reads with MiXCR, one entry per CDR3 protein. Of 170,000 or so distinct CDR3 sequences in the sample, about 20% are singletons; the top ten hold about 23%. The source material was PBMCs or a T cell subset sorted from them (not recorded which). All receptors derive from an adult woman who had mild COVID-19 (a few samples of this study predate the infection). Cell type and time point are not known. CDR3s include the opening cysteine and the closing phenylalanine or tryptophan. The order of the fields is clone size, V gene, J gene, D gene, CDR3 length, CDR3 protein, CDR3 DNA. The D gene is left open where the match is weak. The size field is filled for only some rows; it gives once, few, many or a size class.

abundance: -
v_gene: TRBV11-1
j_gene: TRBJ2-5
d_gene: TRBD1
len: 13
CDR3aa: CASSATGWETQYF
CDR3nt: TGTGCCAGCAGCGCGACAGGGTGGGAGACCCAGTACTTC

abundance: few
v_gene: TRBV29-1
j_gene: TRBJ2-7
d_gene: -
len: 13
CDR3aa: CSVVLTGTYEQYF
CDR3nt: TGCAGCGTGGTACTGACAGGAACCTACGAGCAGTACTTC

abundance: few
v_gene: TRBV29-1
j_gene: TRBJ1-1
d_gene: TRBD1
len: 12
CDR3aa: CSVLQGGTEAFF
CDR3nt: TGCAGCGTCTTACAGGGGGGGACTGAAGCTTTCTTT

abundance: few
v_gene: TRBV27
j_gene: TRBJ2-7
d_gene: -
len: 13
CDR3aa: CASSPGLNYEQYF
CDR3nt: TGTGCCAGCAGCCCCGGACTGAACTACGAGCAGTACTTC

abundance: few
v_gene: TRBV6-6
j_gene: TRBJ2-1
d_gene: TRBD1
len: 14
CDR3aa: CASSLGTGFNEQFF
CDR3nt: TGTGCCAGCAGTCTCGGGACAGGGTTCAATGAGCAGTTCTTC

abundance: -
v_gene: TRBV29-1
j_gene: TRBJ2-7
d_gene: TRBD1
len: 16
CDR3aa: CSVASATGGWIYEQYF
CDR3nt: TGCAGCGTTGCGAGCGCCACAGGGGGATGGATCTACGAGCAGTACTTC

abundance: -
v_gene: TRBV4-1
j_gene: TRBJ2-3
d_gene: TRBD2
len: 19
CDR3aa: CASSESPGLAGGSTDTQYF
CDR3nt: TGCGCCAGCAGCGAAAGCCCGGGACTAGCGGGGGGGTCCACAGATACGCAGTATTTT

abundance: few
v_gene: TRBV7-8
j_gene: TRBJ2-7
d_gene: -
len: 15
CDR3aa: CASSLAGGLNYEQYF
CDR3nt: TGTGCCAGCAGCTTAGCAGGCGGGCTCAACTACGAGCAGTACTTC

abundance: few
v_gene: TRBV9
j_gene: TRBJ1-4
d_gene: TRBD1
len: 14
CDR3aa: CASSVDRGNEKLFF
CDR3nt: TGTGCCAGCAGCGTAGACAGGGGGAATGAAAAACTGTTTTTT

abundance: few
v_gene: TRBV7-9
j_gene: TRBJ2-5
d_gene: -
len: 14
CDR3aa: CASSSPHVRETQYF
CDR3nt: TGTGCCAGCAGCTCTCCCCACGTAAGGGAGACCCAGTACTTC

abundance: few
v_gene: TRBV29-1
j_gene: TRBJ1-2
d_gene: TRBD1
len: 14
CDR3aa: CSVEWDRFSYGYTF
CDR3nt: TGCAGCGTAGAATGGGACAGGTTCAGCTATGGCTACACCTTC

abundance: -
v_gene: TRBV5-1
j_gene: TRBJ1-4
d_gene: -
len: 16
CDR3aa: CASSPKVGSTNEKLFF
CDR3nt: TGCGCCAGCAGCCCTAAAGTGGGGTCAACTAATGAAAAACTGTTTTTT

abundance: few
v_gene: TRBV7-9
j_gene: TRBJ1-1
d_gene: -
len: 15
CDR3aa: CASSLGYLGNTEAFF
CDR3nt: TGTGCCAGCAGCTTAGGTTATTTGGGTAACACTGAAGCTTTCTTT

abundance: few
v_gene: TRBV12-3/TRBV12-4
j_gene: TRBJ2-3
d_gene: TRBD1
len: 14
CDR3aa: CASSPDRATDTQYF
CDR3nt: TGTGCCAGCAGTCCGGACAGGGCAACAGATACGCAGTATTTT

abundance: few
v_gene: TRBV4-1
j_gene: TRBJ1-1
d_gene: -
len: 12
CDR3aa: CASSQEQTEAFF
CDR3nt: TGCGCCAGCAGCCAAGAGCAGACTGAAGCTTTCTTT

abundance: -
v_gene: TRBV6-5
j_gene: TRBJ2-1
d_gene: -
len: 11
CDR3aa: CASRQGNEQFF
CDR3nt: TGTGCCAGCCGCCAGGGCAATGAGCAGTTCTTC

abundance: few
v_gene: TRBV30
j_gene: TRBJ2-1
d_gene: -
len: 14
CDR3aa: CAGTHSSLYNEQFF
CDR3nt: TGTGCCGGGACTCACTCGTCGTTATACAATGAGCAGTTCTTC

abundance: -
v_gene: TRBV4-2
j_gene: TRBJ2-7
d_gene: TRBD2
len: 16
CDR3aa: CASSLLLAGGLYEQYF
CDR3nt: TGTGCCAGCAGCCTCTTACTAGCGGGAGGGTTATACGAGCAGTACTTC

abundance: -
v_gene: TRBV30
j_gene: TRBJ1-2
d_gene: -
len: 15
CDR3aa: CAWTPWRRGNYGYTF
CDR3nt: TGTGCCTGGACCCCATGGAGGAGGGGTAACTATGGCTACACCTTC

abundance: -
v_gene: TRBV7-9
j_gene: TRBJ2-2
d_gene: TRBD2
len: 17
CDR3aa: CASTGGIAGIETGELFF
CDR3nt: TGTGCCTCCACGGGGGGCATAGCGGGAATCGAGACCGGGGAGCTGTTTTTT

abundance: few
v_gene: TRBV7-9
j_gene: TRBJ2-5
d_gene: -
len: 14
CDR3aa: CASSLEAGRETQYF
CDR3nt: TGTGCCAGCAGCTTAGAGGCGGGGAGAGAGACCCAGTACTTC

abundance: -
v_gene: TRBV5-1
j_gene: TRBJ2-1
d_gene: TRBD2
len: 14
CDR3aa: CASSLEAGPNEQFF
CDR3nt: TGCGCCAGCAGCTTGGAAGCGGGACCCAATGAGCAGTTCTTC

abundance: -
v_gene: TRBV24-1
j_gene: TRBJ1-1
d_gene: -
len: 15
CDR3aa: CATSDPRASGTEAFF
CDR3nt: TGTGCCACCAGTGACCCCCGGGCCTCGGGCACTGAAGCTTTCTTT

abundance: few
v_gene: TRBV20-1
j_gene: TRBJ2-2
d_gene: -
len: 14
CDR3aa: CSARVFSGTGELFF
CDR3nt: TGCAGTGCTAGAGTGTTTAGCGGCACCGGGGAGCTGTTTTTT

abundance: few
v_gene: TRBV12-3/TRBV12-4
j_gene: TRBJ2-3
d_gene: TRBD2
len: 15
CDR3aa: CASSLSVAGRDTQYF
CDR3nt: TGTGCCAGCAGTTTGAGTGTAGCGGGACGAGATACGCAGTATTTT

abundance: -
v_gene: TRBV20-1
j_gene: TRBJ2-1
d_gene: TRBD2
len: 13
CDR3aa: CSARGTSGGERFF
CDR3nt: TGCAGTGCTAGAGGGACTAGCGGGGGGGAGCGGTTCTTC

abundance: few
v_gene: TRBV5-6
j_gene: TRBJ2-1
d_gene: TRBD1
len: 15
CDR3aa: CASSLGDRSYNEQFF
CDR3nt: TGTGCCAGCAGCTTGGGGGACAGGTCGTACAATGAGCAGTTCTTC

abundance: few
v_gene: TRBV25-1
j_gene: TRBJ2-7
d_gene: TRBD1
len: 15
CDR3aa: CASSEWGTGGGEQYF
CDR3nt: TGTGCCAGCAGTGAATGGGGGACAGGGGGCGGCGAGCAGTACTTC

abundance: -
v_gene: TRBV19
j_gene: TRBJ1-1
d_gene: -
len: 12
CDR3aa: CASTLGLTEAFF
CDR3nt: TGTGCCAGTACCCTGGGACTCACTGAAGCTTTCTTT

abundance: few
v_gene: TRBV4-2
j_gene: TRBJ2-2
d_gene: -
len: 12
CDR3aa: CASSPRAGELFF
CDR3nt: TGTGCCAGCAGCCCTCGGGCCGGGGAGCTGTTTTTT

abundance: few
v_gene: TRBV7-8
j_gene: TRBJ2-5
d_gene: -
len: 14
CDR3aa: CASSSERGQETQYF
CDR3nt: TGTGCCAGCAGCTCAGAAAGGGGGCAAGAGACCCAGTACTTC

abundance: few
v_gene: TRBV11-3
j_gene: TRBJ2-7
d_gene: -
len: 14
CDR3aa: CASSLTEGSVEQYF
CDR3nt: TGTGCCAGCAGCTTAACGGAAGGGTCGGTCGAGCAGTACTTC

abundance: many
v_gene: TRBV28
j_gene: TRBJ1-1
d_gene: -
len: 14
CDR3aa: CASSSPQGPNEAFF
CDR3nt: TGTGCCAGCAGTTCTCCACAGGGACCCAATGAAGCTTTCTTT

abundance: few
v_gene: TRBV29-1
j_gene: TRBJ2-7
d_gene: TRBD1
len: 12
CDR3aa: CSGGQGGDEQYF
CDR3nt: TGCAGCGGAGGACAGGGCGGGGACGAGCAGTACTTC

abundance: -
v_gene: TRBV7-9
j_gene: TRBJ1-1
d_gene: -
len: 14
CDR3aa: CASSLGVLNTEAFF
CDR3nt: TGTGCCAGCAGCTTAGGTGTCTTGAACACTGAAGCTTTCTTT

abundance: -
v_gene: TRBV20-1
j_gene: TRBJ2-7
d_gene: TRBD2
len: 14
CDR3aa: CSADILAASYEQYF
CDR3nt: TGCAGTGCCGACATACTAGCGGCCTCCTACGAGCAGTACTTC

abundance: -
v_gene: TRBV27
j_gene: TRBJ1-5
d_gene: -
len: 14
CDR3aa: CASSSWGGNQPQHF
CDR3nt: TGTGCCAGCAGTTCATGGGGAGGCAATCAGCCCCAGCATTTT

abundance: few
v_gene: TRBV7-6
j_gene: TRBJ2-5
d_gene: TRBD2
len: 16
CDR3aa: CASSLRTSGIRETQYF
CDR3nt: TGTGCCAGCAGCTTGAGAACTAGCGGGATTAGGGAGACCCAGTACTTC

abundance: -
v_gene: TRBV15
j_gene: TRBJ1-1
d_gene: -
len: 15
CDR3aa: CATSRDGGGNTEAFF
CDR3nt: TGTGCCACCAGCAGAGATGGGGGAGGGAACACTGAAGCTTTCTTT

abundance: few
v_gene: TRBV5-1
j_gene: TRBJ2-1
d_gene: -
len: 16
CDR3aa: CASSLLGGGQYNEQFF
CDR3nt: TGCGCCAGCAGCTTGCTAGGGGGGGGCCAGTACAATGAGCAGTTCTTC

abundance: -
v_gene: TRBV13
j_gene: TRBJ2-3
d_gene: -
len: 14
CDR3aa: CASSLGESGRAQYF
CDR3nt: TGTGCCAGCAGCTTAGGGGAATCCGGACGGGCGCAGTATTTT

abundance: few
v_gene: TRBV18
j_gene: TRBJ2-3
d_gene: -
len: 15
CDR3aa: CASSPPPLNTDTQYF
CDR3nt: TGTGCCAGCTCACCACCGCCCCTGAACACAGATACGCAGTATTTT

abundance: few
v_gene: TRBV24-1
j_gene: TRBJ1-1
d_gene: TRBD1
len: 14
CDR3aa: CATRTRDRSLGAFF
CDR3nt: TGTGCCACCAGGACTCGGGACAGGTCATTAGGGGCTTTCTTT

abundance: -
v_gene: TRBV30
j_gene: TRBJ2-5
d_gene: TRBD2
len: 15
CDR3aa: CAWSQDVAGGETQYF
CDR3nt: TGTGCCTGGAGTCAGGACGTAGCGGGTGGGGAGACCCAGTACTTC

abundance: -
v_gene: TRBV15
j_gene: TRBJ2-3
d_gene: -
len: 12
CDR3aa: CATSRDSDTQYF
CDR3nt: TGTGCCACCAGCAGAGATTCAGATACGCAGTATTTT

abundance: few
v_gene: TRBV20-1
j_gene: TRBJ1-3
d_gene: -
len: 13
CDR3aa: CSAREYSGNTIYF
CDR3nt: TGCAGTGCTAGAGAGTACTCTGGAAACACCATATATTTT

abundance: many
v_gene: TRBV5-1
j_gene: TRBJ2-1
d_gene: TRBD2
len: 15
CDR3aa: CASSPGTSEYNEQFF
CDR3nt: TGCGCCAGCAGCCCCGGGACTAGCGAATACAATGAGCAGTTCTTC

abundance: few
v_gene: TRBV4-1
j_gene: TRBJ1-1
d_gene: TRBD1
len: 17
CDR3aa: CASSQSPGTALNTEAFF
CDR3nt: TGCGCCAGCAGCCAGAGTCCCGGGACAGCTCTGAACACTGAAGCTTTCTTT

abundance: -
v_gene: TRBV7-9
j_gene: TRBJ1-3
d_gene: -
len: 16
CDR3aa: CASSSGITSSGNTIYF
CDR3nt: TGTGCCAGCAGCTCGGGCATAACCAGTTCTGGAAACACCATATATTTT

abundance: -
v_gene: TRBV11-2
j_gene: TRBJ2-3
d_gene: TRBD2
len: 17
CDR3aa: CASSYPAGGPDTDTQYF
CDR3nt: TGTGCCAGCAGCTACCCCGCGGGGGGGCCCGATACAGATACGCAGTATTTT

abundance: -
v_gene: TRBV12-3/TRBV12-4
j_gene: TRBJ1-2
d_gene: -
len: 12
CDR3aa: CASKWGRDGYTF
CDR3nt: TGTGCCAGCAAGTGGGGCAGGGATGGCTACACCTTC

abundance: few
v_gene: TRBV6-2/TRBV6-3
j_gene: TRBJ2-5
d_gene: -
len: 14
CDR3aa: CASSYSGNPETQYF
CDR3nt: TGTGCCAGCAGTTACTCAGGGAATCCGGAGACCCAGTACTTC

abundance: few
v_gene: TRBV24-1
j_gene: TRBJ1-5
d_gene: -
len: 14
CDR3aa: CATSDFYSNQPQHF
CDR3nt: TGTGCCACCAGTGATTTCTATAGCAATCAGCCCCAGCATTTT

abundance: few
v_gene: TRBV2
j_gene: TRBJ2-2
d_gene: -
len: 9
CDR3aa: CARRGELFF
CDR3nt: TGTGCCCGTCGTGGGGAGCTGTTTTTT

abundance: -
v_gene: TRBV2
j_gene: TRBJ1-1
d_gene: TRBD1
len: 17
CDR3aa: CASSSPLTGSVGAEAFF
CDR3nt: TGTGCCAGCAGCAGTCCGCTGACAGGGTCGGTAGGCGCTGAAGCTTTCTTT

abundance: -
v_gene: TRBV7-9
j_gene: TRBJ2-1
d_gene: -
len: 11
CDR3aa: CASRVVDEQFF
CDR3nt: TGTGCCAGCAGGGTGGTCGATGAGCAGTTCTTC

abundance: few
v_gene: TRBV9
j_gene: TRBJ2-3
d_gene: TRBD2
len: 17
CDR3aa: CASSVGASGRHADTQYF
CDR3nt: TGTGCCAGCAGCGTAGGGGCTAGCGGGAGACACGCAGATACGCAGTATTTT

abundance: few
v_gene: TRBV12-3/TRBV12-4
j_gene: TRBJ1-2
d_gene: TRBD1
len: 16
CDR3aa: CASSLALGQLAYGYTF
CDR3nt: TGTGCCAGCAGTTTAGCCCTGGGACAGTTGGCCTATGGCTACACCTTC

abundance: once
v_gene: TRBV12-3/TRBV12-4
j_gene: TRBJ2-7
d_gene: -
len: 13
CDR3aa: CASTLGGRSEQYF
CDR3nt: TGTGCCAGCACCCTCGGGGGTCGTTCCGAGCAGTACTTC